This T cell receptor (beta chain) originates from a study of immune evolution from preneoplasia to lung adenocarcinoma. Germline CDR1 is MDHEN and CDR2 is SYDVKM. The CDR3 spans 15 residues. V lost 6 bases, J lost 5 bases, and 19 bases lay in between. Two lung cancer pathologists independently confirmed each histologic diagnosis. Macro-dissection enriched premalignant or tumor cells before nucleic acid extraction. The protocol was immunoSEQ multiplex PCR, while the TCRdb copy is restricted to in-frame clones and leaves out a portion. The profile shows roughly 5,000 clones, 88% of them singletons. Study observations and caveats: Later-stage lesions appeared to have more T cells, more diversity, less clonality.

As to this clone: Its target is unknown.

Input material: FFPE atypical adenomatous hyperplasia tissue from the lung. Subset given: atypical adenomatous hyperplasia (AAH), lung preneoplasia. V is TRBV28 and J is TRBJ1-1, with a possible D match to TRBD1 (6 bases). This TCR came from a person between 70 and 80 years old with lung adenocarcinoma. The DNA for the CDR3 is TGTGCCAGCAGATTAGCTCTTTCAGGGGTTACTGAAGCTTTCTTT. Its translation is CASRLALSGVTEAFF.